The 28 T cell receptor beta chains presented below share a single source sample, sequenced in a study of blood T cell repertoires in COVID-19 (dated by TCRdb to the early 2020s). Libraries were prepared through the immunoSEQ multiplex PCR assay. This is the immuneACCESS table as TCRdb keeps it, with only in-frame sequences that have V and J called. A part of the clones is gone; compared with another copy, unresolved V genes explain less than half, and the rest is unexplained. The sample table lists about 140,000 clones, 75% to 80% of them with a count of one. Of the sample, 9% falls within the top ten clones. The sample was peripheral blood. The receptors originated from a woman aged 50 to 60 with active or convalescent COVID-19.

The chain carries TRBV3-1 (or the pseudogene TRBV3-2) and TRBJ1-1, with D uncertain. Trimming left V 3 bases short and J 0 bases short, with 8 bases between. CDR1 LGHDT and CDR2 YNNKEL come from the germline V gene (reference sequence). This CDR3 region has 14 residues. The CDR3 reads CASSQGSLNTEAFF. The CDR3 coding sequence is TGTGCCAGCAGCCAGGGCAGTCTGAACACTGAAGCTTTCTTT.

The chain recombines TRBV30 with TRBJ1-3, with TRBD1 as a possible D gene (5 bases). The CDR3 loop spans 15 amino acids. V was shortened by 0 bases and J by 2 bases, with 11 bases between the two germline ends. CDR1 GTSNPN and CDR2 SVGIG come from the germline V gene (reference sequence). The CDR3 here is CAWSVAGLAGNTIYF. In nucleotides, the CDR3 is TGTGCCTGGAGTGTAGCAGGGCTTGCTGGAAACACCATATATTTT.

This chain uses TRBV7-2 with TRBJ1-3, with 8 bases matching TRBD1. The CDR3 loop spans 15 amino acids. Losses at the gene ends were 5 bases for V and 8 bases for J; bases not matched to a gene: 11. Germline CDR1 SGHTA, CDR2 FQGNSA. The CDR3 DNA is TGTGCCAGCAGCCCGATGACAGGGGTTGGTCACACCATATATTTT. This translates into CASSPMTGVGHTIYF.

The genes are TRBV9 and TRBJ1-1, with D possibly being TRBD1 (5 bases). CDR3 length: 15 amino acids. Trimming left V 0 bases short and J 0 bases short, with 9 bases between. Germline V gene data show CDR1 as SGDLS and CDR2 as YYNGEE. CDR3 in amino acids: CASSVGGVLNTEAFF. Written as DNA, the CDR3 is TGTGCCAGCAGCGTAGGGGGGGTATTGAACACTGAAGCTTTCTTT.

In its sample, this clone was seen a few times. The gene calls are TRBV30 and TRBJ1-1; 7 nucleotides agree with TRBD1. This CDR3 is built from 13 residues. Germline loops: CDR1 GTSNPN, CDR2 SVGIG (reference sequence). With V trimmed by 0 bases and J by 4 bases, 2 bases remained unmatched. CDR3 in amino acids: CAWSVQGRTEAFF. CDR3 nucleotides: TGTGCCTGGAGTGTACAGGGGCGCACTGAAGCTTTCTTT. The full variable domain, in which reference TRBV30 and TRBJ1-1 provide the parts outside the CDR3, is SQTIHQWPATLVQPVGSPLSLECTVEGTSNPNLYWYRQAAGRGLQLLFYSVGIGQISSEVPQNLSASRPQDRQFILSSKKLLLSDSGFYLCAWSVQGRTEAFFGQGTRLTVV.

The gene calls are TRBV5-1 and TRBJ2-7, with a possible D match to TRBD1 (5 bases). This CDR3 is built from 16 residues. Trimming left V 0 bases short and J 2 bases short, with 15 bases between. CDR1 SGHRS and CDR2 YFSETQ come from the germline V gene. This chain's CDR3 is CASSLEGSRLTYEQYF. As DNA, the CDR3 is TGCGCCAGCAGCTTGGAGGGGTCGCGGCTCACCTACGAGCAGTACTTC.

The chain combines TRBV5-1 with TRBJ1-2, with D possibly being TRBD1 (6 bases). Trimming took off 0 bases at V and 6 bases at J, with 15 bases between the two ends. Per the germline V gene, CDR1 is SGHRS and CDR2 is YFSETQ. The CDR3 sequence is 15 residues long. CDR3 DNA: TGCGCCAGCAGCTTGGCCCGGCAGGGGAAGGATGGCTACACCTTC. This sequence encodes CASSLARQGKDGYTF.

This sequence joins TRBV6-6 and TRBJ2-7; possibly TRBD2 for D (7 bases). This CDR3 is built from 15 residues. The germline V gene has CDR1 MNHNY and CDR2 SVGAGI (reference sequence). V was cut by 7 bases and J by 2 bases, with 18 bases left in between. Here the CDR3 reads CASTEGGNPAYEQYF. In nucleotides, the CDR3 is TGTGCCAGCACCGAGGGGGGGAATCCGGCCTACGAGCAGTACTTC.

This chain connects TRBV30 to TRBJ2-5, with a tentative D call TRBD2 (6 bases). Germline CDR1 GTSNPN, CDR2 SVGIG (reference sequence). The CDR3 has 15 residues. Trimming removed 4 bases at V and 2 bases at J, with 17 bases between. CDR3 loop: CAWTKNRGKQETQYF. The CDR3 DNA follows: TGTGCCTGGACTAAGAACCGGGGGAAACAAGAGACCCAGTACTTC.

This chain uses TRBV11-2 with TRBJ2-7; weak D call: TRBD2 (5 bases). Germline V gene sequence: CDR1 SGHAT, CDR2 FQNNGV. The CDR3 runs to 17 residues. V gave up 5 bases and J gave up 3 bases, with 23 bases separating them. The CDR3 region is CASSPDLRWAWGYEQYF. CDR3 nucleotide sequence: TGTGCCAGCAGCCCGGACTTGCGGTGGGCCTGGGGCTACGAGCAGTACTTC. Filled out from reference TRBV11-2 and TRBJ2-7, the complete variable domain reads EAGVAQSPRYKIIEKRQSVAFWCNPISGHATLYWYQQILGQGPKLLIQFQNNGVVDDSQLPKDRFSAERLKGVDSTLKIQPAKLEDSAVYLCASSPDLRWAWGYEQYFGPGTRLTVT.

This clone was counted once. V gene TRBV7-8 combines with J gene TRBJ2-2; 15 bases fit TRBD2. Germline V CDR1 and CDR2: SGHVS, FQNEAQ. This CDR3 has 19 residues. The J segment lost 0 bases and the V segment lost 1 base, leaving 3 bases of the junction unmatched. The CDR3 sequence: CASSLEGLAGGANTGELFF. CDR3 DNA sequence: TGTGCCAGCAGCTTAGAGGGACTAGCGGGGGGCGCGAACACCGGGGAGCTGTTTTTT.

The chain combines TRBV7-8 with TRBJ2-1; D gene unclear. V shed 5 bases and J shed 4 bases, with 12 bases lying between them. The CDR3 covers 14 residues. Per the germline V gene, CDR1 is SGHVS and CDR2 is FQNEAQ. In nucleotides, the CDR3 is TGTGCCAGCAGCCGAACCCTAGGTTACAATGAGCAGTTCTTC. Amino acids: CASSRTLGYNEQFF.

J is TRBJ2-5 and V is TRBV21-1; the D call TRBD2 from the table was never checked on the DNA. TRBV21-1 is a recognized pseudogene. This CDR3 region has 16 residues. The CDR3 sequence is CASYTDIAGFQETQYF. CDR3 DNA: TGTGCCAGCTATACGGATATAGCGGGATTCCAAGAGACCCAGTACTTC.

The rearrangement joins TRBV10-1 to TRBJ2-7, with 11 bases lining up with TRBD1. Trimming at V came to 7 bases and at J to 4 bases, leaving 6 bases not matched to a gene. This CDR3 is built from 14 residues. The germline V gene encodes CDR1 WNHNN and CDR2 SYGVQD (reference sequence). This CDR3 is CASKRTGGAYEQYF. In DNA, the CDR3 is TGCGCCAGCAAACGGACAGGGGGCGCTTACGAGCAGTACTTC.

In its sample, this clone was seen a few times. This chain connects TRBV11-2 to TRBJ2-3; D is possibly TRBD1 (6 bases). The CDR3 consists of 16 residues. Germline-derived CDR1 and CDR2 are SGHAT and FQNNGV. Trimming left V 1 base short and J 1 base short, with 12 bases between. The CDR3 region is CASSLGGRGGTDTQYF. In DNA form, the CDR3 reads TGTGCCAGCAGCTTAGGTGGCAGGGGAGGCACAGATACGCAGTATTTT. The complete variable domain, with remaining parts taken from reference TRBV11-2 and TRBJ2-3, reads EAGVAQSPRYKIIEKRQSVAFWCNPISGHATLYWYQQILGQGPKLLIQFQNNGVVDDSQLPKDRFSAERLKGVDSTLKIQPAKLEDSAVYLCASSLGGRGGTDTQYFGPGTRLTVL.

This chain's CDR3 is CASSNEVGNQPQHF. DNA for the CDR3: TGTGCCAGCAGTAATGAGGTTGGCAATCAGCCCCAGCATTTT. The chain has TRBV6-2 or TRBV6-3 and TRBJ1-5; D unclear. This CDR3 region has 14 residues. Germline-derived CDR1 and CDR2 are MNHEY and SVGEGT. Between the trimmed V and J ends, which lost 5 bases and 2 bases, there was a span of 10 bases.

This clone was detected only a few times. This chain uses TRBV5-1 with TRBJ2-2, with unresolved D. Germline-derived CDR1 and CDR2 are SGHRS and YFSETQ. V lost 0 bases and J 0 bases, leaving 6 bases between the germline ends. The CDR3 totals 15 residues. The CDR3 nucleotides are TGCGCCAGCAGCTTGGTGGGCGCGAACACCGGGGAGCTGTTTTTT. This translates into CASSLVGANTGELFF.

This sequence joins TRBV30 and TRBJ1-2; D is unresolved. The V and J ends lost 6 bases and 4 bases respectively, with 12 bases between them. The germline V gene has CDR1 GTSNPN and CDR2 SVGIG (reference sequence). This CDR3 is 12 amino acids long. The chain's CDR3 is CACNPGSYGYTF. CDR3 sequence (DNA): TGTGCCTGCAACCCCGGGAGCTATGGCTACACCTTC.

The chain has TRBV19 and TRBJ2-6, with D maybe TRBD1 (6 bases). The V end lost 5 bases, the J end lost 0 bases, and 17 bases lay between the germline ends. The CDR3 runs to 18 residues. Germline V CDR1 and CDR2: LNHDA, SQIVND (reference sequence). Here the CDR3 reads CASSPLAGAGSGANVLTF. The CDR3 DNA follows: TGTGCCAGTAGTCCGCTAGCAGGGGCGGGCTCTGGGGCCAACGTCCTGACTTTC.

The CDR3 DNA reads as TGTGCCAGCAGTTTAGGGCGTTCTGGAAACACCATATATTTT. Protein sequence: CASSLGRSGNTIYF. The chain couples TRBV27 to TRBJ1-3; D gene ambiguous. Trimming took off 2 bases at V and 1 base at J, with 6 bases between the two ends. The CDR3 sequence is 14 residues long. Per germline, CDR1 MNHEY and CDR2 SMNVEV (reference sequence).

This rearrangement joins TRBV6-1 to TRBJ1-1, with 7 bases that match TRBD1. Looked up from germline, CDR1 is MNHNS and CDR2 is SASEGT. Trimming at V came to 2 bases and at J to 9 bases, leaving 6 bases not matched to a gene. The CDR3 totals 13 residues. CDR3 coding DNA: TGTGCCAGCAGTGAAAGGGTGGGACAGAAAGCTTTCTTT. Its translation is CASSERVGQKAFF.

This clone was seen a few times. CDR3 sequence: CASSRDRGGYSPLHF. CDR3 DNA: TGCGCCAGCAGCCGAGACAGGGGAGGGTATTCACCCCTCCACTTT. The gene calls are TRBV4-3 and TRBJ1-6, with 8 bases matching TRBD1. This CDR3 has 15 residues. Germline CDR1 LGHNA, CDR2 YSLEER. Trimming cost V 4 bases and J 8 bases; bases outside gene matches: 7.

This chain joins TRBV2 and TRBJ2-7, with D maybe TRBD2 (6 bases). The ends were cut back, 3 bases at V and 0 bases at J, with 12 bases in the middle. Germline CDR1 reads SNHLY; CDR2 reads FYNNEI. CDR3 length equals 15 residues. The CDR3 sequence: CASSDPGGSSYEQYF. CDR3 nucleotides: TGTGCCAGCAGTGATCCCGGGGGAAGCTCCTACGAGCAGTACTTC. Full variable domain (outside the CDR3, taken from reference TRBV2 and TRBJ2-7): EPEVTQTPSHQVTQMGQEVILRCVPISNHLYFYWYRQILGQKVEFLVSFYNNEISEKSEIFDDQFSVERPDGSNFTLKIRSTKLEDSAMYFCASSDPGGSSYEQYFGPGTRLTVT.

The rearrangement uses TRBV5-1 and TRBJ2-3, with TRBD1 matching 12 bases. The CDR3 is 19 amino acids. After removal of 1 base from V and 0 bases from J, the junction contained 9 bases not matched to a gene. Germline V lookup: CDR1 SGHRS, CDR2 YFSETQ. CDR3 nucleotides: TGCGCCAGCAGCTTGTGGGGGACAGGGGGCTCAACTAGCACAGATACGCAGTATTTT. Amino acids: CASSLWGTGGSTSTDTQYF.

The chain joins TRBV3-1 (or the pseudogene TRBV3-2) to TRBJ2-1; D may be TRBD2 (6 bases). CDR3 length: 16 residues. From germline, CDR1 is LGHDT and CDR2 YNNKEL (reference sequence). V dropped 0 bases and J dropped 5 bases, with 14 bases sitting between them. CDR3 residues: CASSQDKGGTDNEQFF. The CDR3 DNA is TGTGCCAGCAGCCAAGATAAGGGCGGGACCGACAATGAGCAGTTCTTC.

The genes are TRBV14 and TRBJ2-1; 9 nucleotides align to TRBD2. V shed 4 bases and J 12 bases; nucleotides not matched to a gene: 7. The CDR3 is made up of 13 amino acids. Germline loops: CDR1 SGHDN, CDR2 FVKESK. CDR3 in amino acids: CASSRSGSRGQFF. The CDR3, as DNA: TGTGCCAGCAGCCGTAGCGGGAGTCGGGGGCAGTTCTTC.

This rearrangement joins TRBV5-1 to TRBJ2-5; D is undetermined. The CDR3 is 13 residues long. The V gene lost 1 base and the J gene lost 5 bases, with 9 bases spanning the gap. Germline-derived CDR1 and CDR2 are SGHRS and YFSETQ. CDR3 loop: CASSLTSFETQYF. Written as DNA, the CDR3 is TGCGCCAGCAGCTTGACATCTTTTGAGACCCAGTACTTC.

The chain recombines TRBV7-3 with TRBJ2-2; the match to TRBD1 covers 10 bases. The CDR3 has 16 amino acids. J gave up 6 bases and V 4 bases, and 8 bases lay outside the gene matches. Germline lookup yields CDR1 SGHTA and CDR2 FQGTGA. CDR3 sequence: CASSWTGQGFAGELFF. DNA of the CDR3: TGTGCCAGCAGCTGGACGGGACAGGGGTTTGCCGGGGAGCTGTTTTTT.